This passage covers 30 T cell receptor beta chains from one sample sequenced in a study of PD-1 blockade in classical Hodgkin lymphoma. Time point specified: cycle 4 day 1 (C4D1), after more than five weeks of nivolumab. Relapse after autologous stem cell transplantation occurred in every patient, and brentuximab vedotin exposure varied. Thawed PBMCs underwent magnetic negative selection to yield purified CD4+ T cells. Generated by immunoSEQ multiplex PCR, the TCRdb table keeps only in-frame clones and is missing some. The sample yields around 31,000 clones, under 90% seen once. The sequencing used CD4+ T cells from blood, collected before the fourth cycle of nivolumab. These TCRs come from a human donor with classical Hodgkin lymphoma.

The V call is TRBV4-3, the J call TRBJ1-1; no clear D gene. V was cut by 0 bases and J by 5 bases, with 7 bases left in between. Germline V gives CDR1 LGHNA, CDR2 YSLEER. The CDR3 consists of 13 residues. CDR3 nucleotide sequence: TGCGCCAGCAGCCAAGATTGGTTGACTGAAGCTTTCTTT. It encodes CASSQDWLTEAFF.

The V call is TRBV30, the J call TRBJ2-5; D call uncertain. The germline gives CDR1 GTSNPN, CDR2 SVGIG (reference sequence). The V and J ends lost 1 base and 0 bases respectively, with 15 bases between them. The CDR3 totals 16 residues. CDR3 loop: CAWSERGTRYQETQYF. DNA of the CDR3: TGTGCCTGGAGTGAACGAGGTACGCGGTACCAAGAGACCCAGTACTTC.

This clone occurred once. The chain recombines TRBV19 with TRBJ2-2; 7 nucleotides align to TRBD1. Germline CDR1 is LNHDA and CDR2 is SQIVND (reference sequence). The CDR3 sequence is 13 residues long. V shed 6 bases, J shed 7 bases, and the junction held 5 bases outside the gene matches. CDR3 sequence: CASSRPGGGELFF. The DNA of the CDR3 is TGTGCCAGTAGCCGGCCAGGGGGCGGGGAGCTGTTTTTT.

This clone was detected only a few times. The V and J genes are TRBV7-9 and TRBJ1-2, with D uncertain. Germline CDR1 is SEHNR and CDR2 is FQNEAQ (reference sequence). The CDR3 length is 12 residues. Trimming cost V 2 bases and J 3 bases, with 4 bases left between them. The CDR3 protein is CASSLTYYGYTF. The CDR3 region has the DNA TGTGCCAGCAGCTTAACGTACTATGGCTACACCTTC.

This chain joins TRBV7-6 and TRBJ2-5; no reliable D call. The CDR3 has 12 residues. The germline V gene encodes CDR1 SGHVS and CDR2 FNYEAQ. V lost 0 bases and J 5 bases, leaving 4 bases between the germline ends. In DNA form, the CDR3 reads TGTGCCAGCAGCTTAGCGAGCGAGACCCAGTACTTC. Translated: CASSLASETQYF.

The rearrangement uses TRBV18 and TRBJ2-7, with a weak D call TRBD2 (6 bases). The ends were cut back, 0 bases at V and 4 bases at J, with 7 bases in the middle. CDR1 is KGHSH and CDR2 is LQKENI in the germline V gene. This CDR3 comprises 13 residues. CDR3 sequence: CASSPPAGYEQYF. CDR3 DNA sequence: TGTGCCAGCTCACCACCGGCGGGGTACGAGCAGTACTTC.

The gene calls are TRBV7-9 and TRBJ2-1; 7 bases fit TRBD2. Losses at the gene ends were 5 bases for V and 1 base for J; bases not matched to a gene: 5. Germline lookup yields CDR1 SEHNR and CDR2 FQNEAQ (reference sequence). The length of the CDR3 is 15 residues. The CDR3 sequence: CASSLRGRSYNEQFF. CDR3 DNA: TGTGCCAGCAGCCTGCGGGGGAGATCCTACAATGAGCAGTTCTTC.

The chain has TRBV10-3 and TRBJ2-7; TRBD1 agrees at 7 bases. Germline lookup yields CDR1 ENHRY and CDR2 SYGVKD. The CDR3 covers 18 residues. V shed 2 bases and J 3 bases; nucleotides not matched to a gene: 16. The CDR3 nucleotides read TGTGCCATCAGTGAGAATAAGGGGTTAAAGGGGGCGGACTACGAGCAGTACTTC. Translated, it gives CAISENKGLKGADYEQYF.

This chain uses TRBV9 with TRBJ2-7; no definite D call. CDR1 is SGDLS and CDR2 is YYNGEE in the germline V gene. V was shortened by 7 bases and J by 3 bases, with 17 bases between the two germline ends. CDR3 size: 14 residues. CDR3 region: CASASGISDYEQYF. The CDR3 DNA reads TGTGCCAGCGCCTCCGGAATTAGTGACTACGAGCAGTACTTC.

The DNA of the CDR3 is TGTGCCAGCAGCGTAGGCGGGGGGCCTTACAATGAGCAGTTCTTC. Encoded protein: CASSVGGGPYNEQFF. The chain is built from TRBV9 and TRBJ2-1, with 8 bases matching TRBD2. V shed 0 bases, J shed 4 bases, and the junction held 3 bases outside the gene matches. The germline V gene encodes CDR1 SGDLS and CDR2 YYNGEE. This CDR3 has 15 residues.

The chain uses TRBV5-4 and TRBJ1-2, with D perhaps TRBD1 (5 bases). Trimming removed 0 bases at V and 3 bases at J, with 12 bases between. Per the germline V gene, CDR1 is SGHNT and CDR2 is YYREEE (reference sequence). This CDR3 has 15 residues. The CDR3 nucleotides are TGTGCCAGCAGCTTGGACTGGGGCCCGTACTATGGCTACACCTTC. Translation gives CASSLDWGPYYGYTF.

This chain joins TRBV5-1 and TRBJ2-1; 7 bases line up with TRBD1. V was clipped by 4 bases and J by 7 bases; unmatched bases: 17. The length of the CDR3 is 17 residues. Germline values: CDR1 SGHRS, CDR2 YFSETQ. Written as DNA, the CDR3 is TGCGCCAGCAGCCCCTCACCACAGGGGACGGGAATAAATGAGCAGTTCTTC. Translating gives CASSPSPQGTGINEQFF.

The J gene is TRBJ1-2, the V gene TRBV11-2; 9 bases line up with TRBD1. The V and J ends lost 5 bases and 4 bases, in that order; junction bases with no gene match: 11. The germline CDR1 and CDR2 sequences are SGHAT and FQNNGV. The CDR3 has 16 residues. The CDR3 reads CASSPLKRDRAYGYTF. The CDR3 DNA follows: TGTGCCAGCAGCCCACTCAAAAGGGACAGGGCCTATGGCTACACCTTC.

The rearrangement joins TRBV15 to TRBJ2-3; 9 positions match TRBD2. Germline CDR1 reads LNHNV; CDR2 reads YYDKDF (reference sequence). V lost 3 bases to trimming and J lost 6 bases; unmatched junction nucleotides: 7. The length of the CDR3 is 15 residues. The CDR3 sequence: CATSSGGGASDTQYF. CDR3 nucleotide sequence: TGTGCCACCAGCAGCGGCGGGGGGGCCTCGGATACGCAGTATTTT.

V usage is TRBV7-9 and J usage is TRBJ2-5; a weak D match, TRBD2 (7 bases). Germline values: CDR1 SEHNR, CDR2 FQNEAQ (reference sequence). V was pared by 6 bases and J by 2 bases, with 19 bases between. This CDR3 region has 16 residues. DNA of the CDR3: TGTGCCAGCAGGCCTAAGGGGGGGTTTGGTCAAGAGACCCAGTACTTC. Translating it yields CASRPKGGFGQETQYF.

The V gene is TRBV11-2, the J gene TRBJ2-7; tentative D call: TRBD2 (5 bases). CDR3 length: 13 amino acids. V lost 5 bases and J 12 bases, leaving 20 bases between the germline ends. Germline CDR1 is SGHAT and CDR2 is FQNNGV. In DNA, the CDR3 is TGTGCCAGCAGCCACCCCGGCCCGGCCGGAGGGTACTTC. Translated, it gives CASSHPGPAGGYF.

The V gene is TRBV7-8, the J gene TRBJ2-2; possibly TRBD2 for D (6 bases). Germline CDR1 reads SGHVS; CDR2 reads FQNEAQ. Trimming removed 0 bases from V and 0 bases from J, with 8 bases in between. This CDR3 comprises 16 residues. CDR3 in amino acids: CASSLAEGTNTGELFF. The CDR3 region has the DNA TGTGCCAGCAGCTTAGCGGAGGGGACGAACACCGGGGAGCTGTTTTTT. The variable domain in full, with the rest retrieved from reference TRBV7-8 and TRBJ2-2, is GAGVSQSPRYKVAKRGQDVALRCDPISGHVSLFWYQQALGQGPEFLTYFQNEAQLDKSGLPSDRFFAERPEGSVSTLKIQRTQQEDSAVYLCASSLAEGTNTGELFFGEGSRLTVL.

The rearrangement joins TRBV21-1 to TRBJ1-2. TRBV21-1 is a listed pseudogene. CDR3 length: 20 amino acids. The CDR3 here is CASSEKSPGTGTPPSYGYTF. The CDR3, as DNA: TGTGCCAGCAGCGAAAAAAGTCCAGGGACGGGGACCCCACCTAGCTATGGCTACACCTTC.

The V gene is TRBV5-1, the J gene TRBJ1-1; D remains ambiguous. Germline loops: CDR1 SGHRS, CDR2 YFSETQ. V lost 6 bases to trimming and J lost 1 base, with 16 bases between them. The CDR3 length is 15 residues. The CDR3 bases are TGCGCCAGCACGGTCCTATCGACGGCGAACACTGAAGCTTTCTTT. Encoded protein: CASTVLSTANTEAFF.

The chain carries TRBV7-8 and TRBJ1-1; 7 bases line up with TRBD1. Trimming removed 1 base from V and 0 bases from J; junction bases left unmatched: 5. This CDR3 contains 16 residues. Per the germline V gene, CDR1 is SGHVS and CDR2 is FQNEAQ. CDR3 DNA: TGTGCCAGCAGCTTAGGGGCGACAGGGCTGAACACTGAAGCTTTCTTT. As protein: CASSLGATGLNTEAFF.

The chain recombines TRBV7-2 with TRBJ2-7; 7 bases are shared with TRBD2. J was trimmed by 4 bases and V by 3 bases; bases with no gene match: 6. Per germline, CDR1 SGHTA and CDR2 FQGNSA. This CDR3 contains 14 residues. The CDR3 protein is CASSLVAGLYEQYF. The CDR3 DNA is TGTGCCAGCAGCTTGGTAGCGGGCCTTTACGAGCAGTACTTC.

This clone was counted between two and nine times. The rearrangement joins TRBV28 to TRBJ2-7; D unresolved. This CDR3 has 13 amino acids. V was pared by 2 bases and J by 2 bases, with 7 bases between. Germline V lookup: CDR1 MDHEN, CDR2 SYDVKM. The CDR3 here is CASSLTVPYEQYF. The CDR3 region has the DNA TGTGCCAGCAGTTTAACAGTTCCCTACGAGCAGTACTTC.

V is TRBV5-3 and J is TRBJ2-1; D might be TRBD2 (5 bases). TRBV5-3 is designated an ORF whose function remains uncertain. Trimming stripped 0 bases from V and 8 bases from J, with 9 bases between. The CDR3 is 13 amino acids. The DNA for the CDR3 is TGTGCCAGAAGCTTGGCTGTGAGGGATGAGCAGTTCTTC. Translating it yields CARSLAVRDEQFF.

This rearrangement joins TRBV19 to TRBJ2-4, with 9 bases aligning to TRBD2. V was pared by 6 bases and J by 0 bases, with 3 bases of the junction left unmatched. Per the germline V gene, CDR1 is LNHDA and CDR2 is SQIVND (reference sequence). The length of the CDR3 is 15 residues. The CDR3 reads CASRSGGLAKNIQYF. CDR3 in DNA: TGTGCCAGTAGGAGCGGGGGGTTAGCCAAAAACATTCAGTACTTC.

The chain carries TRBV6-6 and TRBJ1-4; 9 bases fit TRBD1. The length of the CDR3 is 15 residues. The J segment lost 8 bases and the V segment lost 7 bases, leaving 11 bases of the junction unmatched. Germline V gene sequence: CDR1 MNHNY, CDR2 SVGAGI (reference sequence). In DNA form, the CDR3 reads TGTGCCAGCAACCTACCGGGACAGGGTACAGAAAAACTGTTTTTT. Its translation is CASNLPGQGTEKLFF.

CDR3 coding DNA: TGTGCCAGCAGTTCAGGGTACACTGAAGCTTTCTTT. This gives the protein CASSSGYTEAFF. This chain uses TRBV6-5 with TRBJ1-1; D is perhaps TRBD1 (5 bases). Looked up from germline, CDR1 is MNHEY and CDR2 is SVGAGI. Between the trimmed V and J ends, which lost 4 bases and 3 bases, there was a span of 6 bases. This CDR3 is built from 12 residues.

This chain joins TRBV5-4 and TRBJ1-4; D might be TRBD1 (6 bases). Germline V gene data show CDR1 as SGHNT and CDR2 as YYREEE (reference sequence). The CDR3 is 14 amino acids. Trimming took off 0 bases at V and 7 bases at J, with 10 bases between the two ends. The CDR3 nucleotides read TGTGCCAGCAGCTTGGCAGGGGATGGTGAAAAACTGTTTTTT. Amino acid sequence: CASSLAGDGEKLFF.

V gene TRBV30 combines with J gene TRBJ2-7; 7 nucleotides match TRBD1. The CDR3 is made up of 14 amino acids. V lost 3 bases, J lost 4 bases, and 9 bases stayed unmatched. CDR1 and CDR2 (germline): GTSNPN, SVGIG (reference sequence). The CDR3 coding sequence is TGTGCCTGGAGCGCCGGGACAGCAACATACGAGCAGTACTTC. Translation gives CAWSAGTATYEQYF.

This clone is a singleton in its sample. The V call is TRBV6-1, the J call TRBJ1-2; D is ambiguous. V was pared by 2 bases and J by 8 bases, with 9 bases between. The CDR3 has 12 amino acids. Germline lookup yields CDR1 MNHNS and CDR2 SASEGT. CDR3 amino acids: CASSERAGGYTF. In DNA form, the CDR3 reads TGTGCCAGCAGTGAACGGGCGGGAGGCTACACCTTC.

This clone was observed a handful of times. This chain links TRBV7-5 with TRBJ1-2; TRBD1, the table's D call, lacks a check against the DNA. TRBV7-5 is a recognized pseudogene. This CDR3 spans 15 amino acids. As DNA, the CDR3 is TGTGTCAGAAGCCCGGTGGCCGGGACAGGGGATGGCTACACCTTC. Residues: CVRSPVAGTGDGYTF.